A single sample gave rise to the 19 T cell receptor beta chains below, sequenced in a study of spatial heterogeneity in lung cancer. Study-wide findings and caveats: Mutation counts in tumors were tracked by counts of expanded intratumoral alpha and beta TCRs.

What these receptors recognize is not known. MiXCR, run by TCRdb on the 5' RACE reads, gives a single entry per CDR3 protein. Of approximately 9,600 distinct CDR3 sequences listed, around 10% were seen once; the top ten hold about 10%. The time point is: sample taken at primary tumor resection. The material sequenced was lung tumor tissue, taken at surgery. Source of these receptors: a male donor with early-stage non-small cell lung cancer.

Within the sample, this clonotype is medium-sized. The size of this beta chain means little, since it is a stray read in a library made for alpha chains. The chain joins TRBV21-1 to TRBJ1-5; TRBD1 reflects the table's D call only, with no check against the DNA. TRBV21-1 counts as a pseudogene. The CDR3 covers 13 residues. The CDR3 protein is CASRHRGCQPQHF. The CDR3 DNA follows: TGTGCCAGCCGACACCGGGGTTGTCAGCCCCAGCATTTT.

This clonotype was detected ten times or more. Because this beta chain is a stray read in a library intended to capture alpha chains, its abundance should not be given much weight. This rearrangement joins TRBV2 to TRBJ2-5; no clear D. With 6 bases removed from V and 1 base from J, the gap between germline ends came to 12 bases. This CDR3 has 14 amino acids. Germline CDR1 SNHLY, CDR2 FYNNEI. CDR3 DNA sequence: TGTGCCAGCAGCCCTACCCGGGCCCAAGAGACCCAGTACTTC. Translation: CASSPTRAQETQYF. Full variable domain (remainder filled in from reference TRBV2 and TRBJ2-5): EPEVTQTPSHQVTQMGQEVILRCVPISNHLYFYWYRQILGQKVEFLVSFYNNEISEKSEIFDDQFSVERPDGSNFTLKIRSTKLEDSAMYFCASSPTRAQETQYFGPGTRLLVL.

Judged by abundance, this clonotype is medium-sized. This beta chain was picked up by a library intended for alpha chains and is off target, so its count carries little meaning. The chain uses TRBV7-2 and TRBJ1-3, with D hard to call. This CDR3 contains 13 residues. V was cut by 4 bases and J by 4 bases, with 8 bases left in between. Per the germline V gene, CDR1 is SGHTA and CDR2 is FQGNSA. CDR3 loop: CASSWAGGNTIYF. DNA of the CDR3: TGTGCCAGCAGCTGGGCCGGGGGAAACACCATATATTTT.

Many counts were recorded for this clonotype. The library was designed around alpha chains, so this beta chain is a stray read whose abundance carries little weight. The rearrangement joins TRBV20-1 to TRBJ1-4; TRBD1 aligns across 8 bases. This CDR3 has 14 residues. Trimming removed 7 bases from V and 2 bases from J; junction bases left unmatched: 6. CDR1 DFQATT and CDR2 SNEGSKA come from the germline V gene (reference sequence). The CDR3 is CSGRRTGTNEKLFF. The CDR3 DNA sequence: TGCAGTGGGCGACGGACAGGGACTAATGAAAAACTGTTTTTT.

This clonotype was seen many times. As an off-target read in a library built for alpha chains, this beta chain has a frequency of little significance. V usage is TRBV6-1 and J usage is TRBJ2-3, with TRBD2 identical over 7 bases. The V gene end was trimmed by 6 bases and the J gene end by 5 bases; junction bases not matched to a gene: 2. The CDR3 length is 12 residues. CDR1 and CDR2 (germline): MNHNS, SASEGT. The CDR3 sequence: CASSERGDTQYF. Here the CDR3 DNA reads TGTGCCAGCAGCGAGCGGGGAGATACGCAGTATTTT.

Many counts were recorded for this clonotype. This beta chain is off target for a library built for alpha chains, so its abundance means little. The chain carries TRBV12-5 and TRBJ2-1, with TRBD2 matching over 13 bases. Per germline, CDR1 LGHNT and CDR2 FRNRAP. The J segment lost 8 bases and the V segment lost 5 bases, leaving 3 bases of the junction unmatched. The CDR3 sequence is 14 residues long. Here the CDR3 DNA reads TGTGCTAGTGGTAGGACTAGCGGGAGTTATGAGCAGTTCTTC. This codes for CASGRTSGSYEQFF. Looking up the rest from reference TRBV12-5 and TRBJ2-1 gives the full variable domain: DARVTQTPRHKVTEMGQEVTMRCQPILGHNTVFWYRQTMMQGLELLAYFRNRAPLDDSGMPKDRFSAEMPDATLATLKIQPSEPRDSAVYFCASGRTSGSYEQFFGPGTRLTVL.

This clonotype has a count of ten or more. This beta chain is a stray sequence in a library constructed for alpha chains; its clone size is not meaningful. The chain couples TRBV9 to TRBJ1-2, with D uncertain. Trimming left V 0 bases short and J 6 bases short, with 12 bases between. CDR3 length: 14 residues. From germline, CDR1 is SGDLS and CDR2 YYNGEE. CDR3 sequence: CASSVVATTDGYTF. The CDR3 DNA sequence: TGTGCCAGCAGCGTAGTTGCGACGACCGATGGCTACACCTTC.

On this clonotype itself: This beta chain is a stray read from a library made for alpha chains; its abundance is not meaningful. The chain combines TRBV6-5 with TRBJ2-3; a weak D match, TRBD2 (6 bases). The germline V gene encodes CDR1 MNHEY and CDR2 SVGAGI. The CDR3 extends over 13 amino acids. V was clipped by 10 bases and J by 2 bases, with 13 bases between them. CDR3 DNA sequence: TGTGCCACCGGCGGAGGGAACACAGATACGCAGTATTTT. This gives the protein CATGGGNTDTQYF.

This clonotype is large. Because this beta chain is a stray read in a library intended to capture alpha chains, its abundance should not be given much weight. This chain links TRBV7-9 with TRBJ2-3; 10 bases fit TRBD2. Germline V CDR1 and CDR2: SEHNR, FQNEAQ (reference sequence). Germline trimming cut 7 bases from V and 2 bases from J; bases unmatched to any gene: 18. The CDR3 covers 19 residues. Written as DNA, the CDR3 is TGTGCCAGCACCTATCCGGGACTAGCGCCATTGACCCTCACAGATACGCAGTATTTT. This encodes CASTYPGLAPLTLTDTQYF.

This clonotype was recorded at least ten times. The library was designed around alpha chains, so this beta chain is a stray read whose abundance carries little weight. The CDR3 spells CASSYSLAGADTQYF. Here the CDR3 DNA reads TGTGCCAGCAGTTACTCCCTAGCGGGGGCAGATACGCAGTATTTT. The chain employs TRBV6-5 and TRBJ2-3, with 10 bases lining up with TRBD2. Trimming removed 0 bases from V and 4 bases from J; junction bases left unmatched: 1. The CDR3 length is 15 residues. The V gene's germline CDR1 is MNHEY and CDR2 SVGAGI.

At least ten counts were recorded for this clonotype. Found in a library prepared for alpha chains, this beta chain is an off-target read, and its abundance has little meaning. The gene calls are TRBV30 and TRBJ2-3; no reliable D call. V lost 3 bases, J lost 3 bases, and 22 bases lay in between. The CDR3 spans 17 residues. Germline V gene data show CDR1 as GTSNPN and CDR2 as SVGIG (reference sequence). The CDR3, as DNA: TGTGCCTGGAGCCGACCCAGAATAAACGGGCAAACAGATACGCAGTATTTT. Translating gives CAWSRPRINGQTDTQYF.

At least ten counts were recorded for this clonotype. Because this beta chain is a stray read in a library intended to capture alpha chains, its abundance should not be given much weight. The J gene is TRBJ2-5, the V gene TRBV5-1; no reliable D call. The CDR3 spans 11 residues. The V end was cut by 5 bases, the J end by 1 base, with 3 bases between. The germline V gene has CDR1 SGHRS and CDR2 YFSETQ. The CDR3 reads CASSLQETQYF. CDR3 nucleotide sequence: TGCGCCAGCAGTCTCCAAGAGACCCAGTACTTC.

This clonotype has ten or more counts. As an off-target read in a library built for alpha chains, this beta chain has a frequency of little significance. The chain couples TRBV12-3 or TRBV12-4 to TRBJ2-5, with TRBD1 matching 8 bases. Unmatched junction bases numbered 7, after V lost 3 bases and J lost 4 bases. The CDR3 contains 15 residues. For the CDR3, the DNA is TGTGCCAGCAGTTTTTCATGGACAGGGTTAGAGACCCAGTACTTC. Its protein is CASSFSWTGLETQYF.

This clonotype was counted ten times or more. This beta chain lies outside the target of a library built for alpha chains; its clone size means little. This sequence joins TRBV6-1 and TRBJ2-2; D remains ambiguous. The CDR3 extends over 12 amino acids. With 7 bases removed from V and 5 bases from J, the gap between germline ends came to 8 bases. Germline CDR1 is MNHNS and CDR2 is SASEGT. The CDR3 is CASISLTGELFF. The CDR3 nucleotides read TGTGCCAGCATCAGTTTAACCGGGGAGCTGTTTTTT.

This clonotype occurred many times. The library was built for alpha chains, so this beta chain is an off-target read and its size means little. CDR3 DNA: TGTGCCAGCAGCTTAGGTTTCGGGGGGTTAGAAAGCTCTGAAGCTTTCTTT. It specifies CASSLGFGGLESSEAFF. This sequence joins TRBV7-9 and TRBJ1-1, with a weak D call TRBD1 (5 bases). V was clipped by 1 base and J by 6 bases, with 21 bases between them. This CDR3 contains 17 residues. CDR1 SEHNR and CDR2 FQNEAQ come from the germline V gene (reference sequence).

This clonotype was detected a few times. Because this beta chain is a stray read in a library intended to capture alpha chains, its abundance should not be given much weight. The gene calls are TRBV6-6 and TRBJ1-1; D perhaps matches TRBD1 (6 bases). The V gene's germline CDR1 is MNHNY and CDR2 SVGAGI (reference sequence). The CDR3 is 14 amino acids. Trimming pared 7 bases from V and 5 bases from J, leaving 17 bases between. CDR3 amino acids: CASTATGSRTEAFF. The CDR3 coding sequence is TGTGCCAGCACCGCGACAGGCTCGAGGACTGAAGCTTTCTTT.

As to this clonotype: For a library built for alpha chains, this beta chain is a stray read; little rests on its size. The chain has TRBV12-3 or TRBV12-4 and TRBJ2-2; D is possibly TRBD2 (5 bases). This CDR3 has 12 amino acids. V was trimmed by 10 bases and J by 7 bases, leaving 13 bases between them. CDR3 amino acids: CATYPGYGELFF. The CDR3 coding sequence is TGTGCCACCTACCCGGGGTACGGGGAGCTGTTTTTT.

This clonotype occurred many times. Within a library made for alpha chains, this beta chain is off target, and its count is uninformative. This chain connects TRBV7-2 to TRBJ2-3, with TRBD2 matching 8 bases. Germline V gene data show CDR1 as SGHTA and CDR2 as FQGNSA. This CDR3 comprises 15 residues. V lost 2 bases to trimming and J lost 3 bases; unmatched junction nucleotides: 4. CDR3 sequence reads: CASSLRLAGTDTQYF. CDR3 sequence (DNA): TGTGCCAGCAGCTTAAGGCTAGCGGGTACAGATACGCAGTATTTT.

Ten or more counts support this clonotype. The library was prepared for alpha chains; this beta chain is a stray read, so its frequency means little. The J gene is TRBJ2-1, the V gene TRBV5-1; TRBD1 aligns across 8 bases. Germline values: CDR1 SGHRS, CDR2 YFSETQ. Trimming cost V 4 bases and J 14 bases; bases outside gene matches: 14. The length of the CDR3 is 14 residues. The CDR3 coding sequence is TGCGCCAGCAGCGGTGGACAGGGCGAAGGAAGTAAGTTCTTC. Amino acid sequence: CASSGGQGEGSKFF.